The 28 T cell receptor beta chains listed next were all sequenced from one sample in a study of T cell responses to AZD1222 COVID-19 vaccine (dated by TCRdb to the early 2020s). Receptor amplification or capture employed the immunoSEQ multiplex PCR assay. TCRdb took over this immuneACCESS table, retaining in-frame rearrangements with V and J assigned. Such tables are incomplete; in checked studies, under half of the missing clones stem from an unresolved V gene, and the remainder is unexplained. This sample holds under 60,000 clones; roughly 80% were observed only once. The ten largest clonotypes hold 9.5% to 13% of the sample. The time point label of this sample denotes: baseline before first vaccination. Source: peripheral blood, taken on day 0 of AZD1222 vaccination. The receptors here all came from an adult in good health.

This chain uses TRBV7-2 with TRBJ1-5; TRBD1 matches 9 bases. Germline CDR1 is SGHTA and CDR2 is FQGNSA. The ends lost 5 bases at V and 2 bases at J; junction bases unmatched: 7. The length of the CDR3 is 16 residues. CDR3 amino acids: CASSESGTGRNQPQHF. The CDR3 DNA is TGTGCCAGCAGCGAATCAGGGACAGGGCGCAATCAGCCCCAGCATTTT. Complete variable domain (other parts from reference TRBV7-2 and TRBJ1-5): GAGVSQSPSNKVTEKGKDVELRCDPISGHTALYWYRQSLGQGLEFLIYFQGNSAPDKSGLPSDRFSAERTGGSVSTLTIQRTQQEDSAVYLCASSESGTGRNQPQHFGDGTRLSIL.

The V gene is TRBV7-3, the J gene TRBJ2-2; D unclear. CDR3 length: 16 amino acids. The V end was cut by 1 base, the J end by 4 bases, with 13 bases between. Germline V gene lookup returns CDR1 SGHTA and CDR2 FQGTGA. This CDR3 reads CASSLRGTWGTGELFF. DNA of the CDR3: TGTGCCAGCAGCTTAAGGGGAACATGGGGCACCGGGGAGCTGTTTTTT.

V gene TRBV7-9 combines with J gene TRBJ2-3, with D uncertain. Looked up from germline, CDR1 is SEHNR and CDR2 is FQNEAQ (reference sequence). V was pared by 6 bases and J by 4 bases, with 14 bases between. The CDR3 extends over 14 amino acids. The CDR3 spells CASRRSWVADTQYF. CDR3 bases: TGTGCCAGCAGACGTTCCTGGGTGGCAGATACGCAGTATTTT.

The chain carries TRBV19 and TRBJ2-7; D may match TRBD1 or TRBD2 (5 bases each). The CDR3 is made up of 14 amino acids. Germline CDR1 reads LNHDA; CDR2 reads SQIVND (reference sequence). Trimming removed 5 bases at V and 2 bases at J, with 13 bases between. The CDR3 loop is CASSRRDGTYEQYF. In nucleotides, the CDR3 is TGTGCCAGTAGTCGACGGGACGGAACCTACGAGCAGTACTTC.

The chain couples TRBV12-3 or TRBV12-4 to TRBJ2-1, with TRBD2 matching over 14 bases. This CDR3 has 13 residues. V lost 7 bases to trimming and J lost 12 bases; unmatched junction nucleotides: 5. DNA of the CDR3: TGTGCCAGCACCCTGACTAGCGGGGGGGGGCAGTTCTTC. Translation: CASTLTSGGGQFF.

Only a few counts were recorded for this clone. This chain uses TRBV6-6 with TRBJ1-1; D is uncertain. V lost 7 bases, J lost 1 base, and 13 bases lay in between. There are 14 residues in the CDR3. Germline V lookup: CDR1 MNHNY, CDR2 SVGAGI (reference sequence). Written as DNA, the CDR3 is TGTGCCAGCACCCCGCGGGAGGCGAACACTGAAGCTTTCTTT. Protein: CASTPREANTEAFF.

This rearrangement joins TRBV5-1 to TRBJ1-4; D possibly corresponds to TRBD1 (6 bases). V lost 3 bases and J lost 0, with 15 bases in between. Germline assignment: CDR1 SGHRS and CDR2 YFSETQ. CDR3 length equals 17 residues. Here the CDR3 DNA reads TGCGCCAGCAGCTCAGGACAGAGGGGCGCAACTAATGAAAAACTGTTTTTT. It specifies CASSSGQRGATNEKLFF.

This chain connects TRBV4-3 to TRBJ1-1; D is ambiguous. The CDR3 contains 16 residues. CDR1 is LGHNA, CDR2 YSLEER, per germline. V gave up 0 bases and J gave up 3 bases, with 14 bases separating them. CDR3 in DNA: TGCGCCAGCAGCCAAGACGGACCCCTAGGGTACACTGAAGCTTTCTTT. Translation gives CASSQDGPLGYTEAFF.

This clone has only a few counts. The chain joins TRBV4-1 to TRBJ2-1; a possible D gene is TRBD2 (5 bases). The ends were cut back, 0 bases at V and 0 bases at J, with 24 bases in the middle. CDR1 and CDR2 (germline): MGHRA, YSYEKL. There are 21 residues in the CDR3. The CDR3 nucleotides read TGCGCCAGCAGCCAAGAAATTACCGGACTGAACCCCGCTAGCTCCTACAATGAGCAGTTCTTC. It is translated as CASSQEITGLNPASSYNEQFF.

This clone occurred a few times. The V call is TRBV6-4, the J call TRBJ1-2, with 7 bases fitting TRBD1. The germline CDR1 and CDR2 sequences are MRHNA and SNTAGT. After removal of 6 bases from V and 6 bases from J, the junction contained 7 bases not matched to a gene. CDR3 length equals 13 residues. The CDR3 bases are TGTGCCAGCAGCGACGGGACAGTTAATGGCTACACCTTC. This sequence encodes CASSDGTVNGYTF.

V usage is TRBV15 and J usage is TRBJ1-2, with D hard to call. CDR3 length: 14 residues. Germline CDR1 reads LNHNV; CDR2 reads YYDKDF (reference sequence). V lost 0 bases to trimming and J lost 3 bases, with 8 bases between them. The CDR3 DNA reads TGTGCCACCAGCAGAGAAAATGGGGACTATGGCTACACCTTC. It encodes CATSRENGDYGYTF.

The chain joins TRBV4-2 to TRBJ2-2; D may correspond to TRBD1 or TRBD2 (5 bases each). The CDR3 is 12 residues long. CDR1 and CDR2 from the germline V gene are LGHNA and YNFKEQ. Trimming removed 4 bases from V and 13 bases from J, with 13 bases in between. This CDR3 reads CASSLPEGPLFF. DNA for the CDR3: TGTGCCAGCAGCCTACCTGAGGGGCCGCTGTTTTTT.

The chain recombines TRBV6-6 with TRBJ1-1, with TRBD1 matching over 9 bases. The germline V gene encodes CDR1 MNHNY and CDR2 SVGAGI (reference sequence). With 6 bases clipped from V and 1 base from J, the junction kept 9 bases outside the gene matches. CDR3 size: 16 residues. The CDR3 region is CASRNPGQGPNTEAFF. The CDR3 coding sequence is TGTGCCAGCAGGAATCCGGGACAGGGACCGAACACTGAAGCTTTCTTT.

This clone was picked up a small number of times. This chain uses TRBV19 with TRBJ2-7, with D perhaps TRBD1 or TRBD2 (5 bases each). CDR3 size: 15 residues. Germline-derived CDR1 and CDR2 are LNHDA and SQIVND (reference sequence). Trimming removed 9 bases at V and 5 bases at J, with 23 bases between. The CDR3 coding sequence is TGTGCCAGGGGGACGGAAAGGGTAGAATTCCACGAGCAGTACTTC. Its translation is CARGTERVEFHEQYF.

This chain links TRBV6-1 with TRBJ2-1, with D possibly matching TRBD1 (6 bases). Between the trimmed V and J ends, which lost 6 bases and 6 bases, there was a span of 15 bases. Germline CDR1 is MNHNS and CDR2 is SASEGT. The CDR3 runs 14 residues. The CDR3 loop is CASRVGTLSNEQFF. CDR3 coding DNA: TGTGCCAGCAGGGTCGGGACACTCTCCAATGAGCAGTTCTTC.

This sequence joins TRBV11-2 and TRBJ2-1, with D perhaps matching TRBD1 or TRBD2 (6 bases each). The CDR3 is 15 amino acids. Per the germline V gene, CDR1 is SGHAT and CDR2 is FQNNGV. Trimming pared 5 bases from V and 4 bases from J, leaving 15 bases between. The CDR3 DNA reads as TGTGCCAGCAGCCCCTTCTGGGGGGCGTACAATGAGCAGTTCTTC. Translated, it gives CASSPFWGAYNEQFF. Using reference TRBV11-2 and TRBJ2-1 for the parts outside the CDR3, the full variable domain is EAGVAQSPRYKIIEKRQSVAFWCNPISGHATLYWYQQILGQGPKLLIQFQNNGVVDDSQLPKDRFSAERLKGVDSTLKIQPAKLEDSAVYLCASSPFWGAYNEQFFGPGTRLTVL.

This sequence joins TRBV6-5 and TRBJ1-1; D remains unclear. The CDR3 is 15 residues long. Per the germline V gene, CDR1 is MNHEY and CDR2 is SVGAGI. V lost 2 bases to trimming and J lost 0 bases, with 10 bases between them. CDR3 DNA: TGTGCCAGCAGTTACAGGGCAGCTATGAACACTGAAGCTTTCTTT. Amino acids: CASSYRAAMNTEAFF.

This chain joins TRBV3-1 (or the pseudogene TRBV3-2) and TRBJ1-1; D is possibly TRBD1 (6 bases). The CDR3 totals 13 residues. Germline CDR1 and CDR2: LGHDT and YNNKEL (reference sequence). The V end lost 4 bases, the J end lost 7 bases, and 13 bases lay between the germline ends. CDR3 in amino acids: CASSLFGGNEAFF. The CDR3, as DNA: TGTGCCAGCAGCCTCTTTGGGGGCAATGAAGCTTTCTTT.

The V and J genes are TRBV20-1 and TRBJ1-1, with D tentatively TRBD1 (6 bases). CDR1 is DFQATT and CDR2 is SNEGSKA in the germline V gene (reference sequence). V was clipped by 6 bases and J by 1 base, with 21 bases between them. The CDR3 sequence is 16 residues long. Written as DNA, the CDR3 is TGCAGTGCAAGTTCCTCGCTACAGGGCGCGAACACTGAAGCTTTCTTT. It codes for CSASSSLQGANTEAFF.

This clone was seen a handful of times. The chain has TRBV6-4 and TRBJ2-7, with D unresolved. Germline V gene data show CDR1 as MRHNA and CDR2 as SNTAGT. Between the trimmed V and J ends, which lost 7 bases and 5 bases, there was a span of 12 bases. The CDR3 is made up of 12 amino acids. The CDR3 protein is CASIGEEDEQYF. DNA for the CDR3: TGTGCCAGCATAGGAGAAGAGGACGAGCAGTACTTC.

The chain has TRBV7-2 and TRBJ1-1, with D unresolved. Germline V gene lookup returns CDR1 SGHTA and CDR2 FQGNSA. This CDR3 spans 14 amino acids. The germline V and J ends were trimmed by 5 bases and 2 bases, with 12 bases remaining between them. CDR3 bases: TGTGCCAGCAGCCATCGGTTTAAAAACACTGAAGCTTTCTTT. Encoded protein: CASSHRFKNTEAFF.

This chain links TRBV19 with TRBJ2-7, with 7 bases lining up with TRBD1. J lost 3 bases, V lost 3 bases, and 5 bases had no gene match. The CDR3 covers 14 residues. The germline V gene encodes CDR1 LNHDA and CDR2 SQIVND (reference sequence). The CDR3 reads CASSIGRGNYEQYF. CDR3 nucleotides: TGTGCCAGTAGTATCGGCAGGGGGAACTACGAGCAGTACTTC. Full variable domain (remainder filled in from reference TRBV19 and TRBJ2-7): DGGITQSPKYLFRKEGQNVTLSCEQNLNHDAMYWYRQDPGQGLRLIYYSQIVNDFQKGDIAEGYSVSREKKESFPLTVTSAQKNPTAFYLCASSIGRGNYEQYFGPGTRLTVT.

This chain joins TRBV2 and TRBJ1-3, with TRBD1 matching 7 bases. Trimming took 8 bases from V and 0 from J; bases not matched to a gene: 16. Germline V gene lookup returns CDR1 SNHLY and CDR2 FYNNEI. CDR3 length: 18 amino acids. For the CDR3, the DNA is TGTGCCAGCTCCAGGAGGTCTACAGGGGCGAGCTCTGGAAACACCATATATTTT. Amino acid sequence: CASSRRSTGASSGNTIYF.

The chain joins TRBV25-1 to TRBJ1-1, with D unclear. The germline V gene has CDR1 MGHDK and CDR2 SYGVNS. Trimming removed 1 base from V and 7 bases from J, with 7 bases in between. The CDR3 length is 12 residues. CDR3 DNA: TGTGCCAGCAGTGAATCCCGGTATGAAGCTTTCTTT. Amino acids: CASSESRYEAFF.

This chain connects TRBV5-1 to TRBJ2-5; maybe TRBD1 (6 bases). Germline lookup yields CDR1 SGHRS and CDR2 YFSETQ. The CDR3 is 13 residues long. V shed 4 bases and J shed 5 bases, with 12 bases lying between them. Here the CDR3 reads CASSGQLGETQYF. The CDR3 coding sequence is TGCGCCAGCAGCGGACAGTTGGGGGAGACCCAGTACTTC. Drawing the rest from reference TRBV5-1 and TRBJ2-5, the complete variable domain is KAGVTQTPRYLIKTRGQQVTLSCSPISGHRSVSWYQQTPGQGLQFLFEYFSETQRNKGNFPGRFSGRQFSNSRSEMNVSTLELGDSALYLCASSGQLGETQYFGPGTRLLVL.

The chain joins TRBV5-4 to TRBJ2-7, with D possibly called TRBD1 or TRBD2 (5 bases each). Trimming took off 3 bases at V and 2 bases at J, with 21 bases between the two ends. The CDR3 runs 17 residues. The V gene's germline CDR1 is SGHNT and CDR2 YYREEE (reference sequence). The CDR3 sequence is CASSSRDAYLTTYEQYF. CDR3 nucleotides: TGTGCCAGCAGCTCCCGGGACGCGTACCTTACCACCTACGAGCAGTACTTC.

This chain uses TRBV4-3 with TRBJ2-2; the match to TRBD1 covers 8 bases. CDR3 length: 15 residues. Germline lookup yields CDR1 LGHNA and CDR2 YSLEER. After removal of 5 bases from V and 1 base from J, the junction contained 3 bases not matched to a gene. The CDR3 region is CASSIGTGNTGELFF. DNA of the CDR3: TGCGCCAGCAGCATTGGGACAGGGAACACCGGGGAGCTGTTTTTT.

The chain has TRBV5-1 and TRBJ1-2; D might be TRBD1 (5 bases). The CDR3 is made up of 14 amino acids. Trimming removed 2 bases at V and 2 bases at J, with 10 bases between. CDR1 and CDR2 from the germline V gene are SGHRS and YFSETQ. The CDR3: CASSFEGRNYGYTF. The CDR3 coding sequence is TGCGCCAGCAGCTTTGAGGGGAGGAACTATGGCTACACCTTC.